The text below deals with one TCR beta chain. Its antigen specificity is not known. Base qualities are not at hand, and no much larger clone is one base apart. Ophthalmopathy patients had moderately to severely active disease, Clinical Activity Score of at least 3, NOSPECS grade of at least 4, and duration under 3 months. Exclusion was applied to patients with uncontrolled infections, other autoimmune diseases, pregnancy or lactation. Diagnoses were established on the basis of clinical symptoms, serum thyroxine and TRAb, thyroid ultrasound, and orbital computed tomography. PBMCs were separated from 10 ml of fresh peripheral blood using Ficoll-Paque density gradient centrifugation. Trizol reagent was used to extract total RNA, and RNA quality was then checked on an Agilent 2100 Bioanalyzer. The data are from a study of T cells in Graves' hyperthyroidism and ophthalmopathy (dated by TCRdb to the late 2010s). With respect to the entire study: Peripheral blood was sampled at the time of initial diagnosis, prior to any treatment. TCR V-J signatures able to tell the groups apart were searched for in a discovery cohort of about a hundred patients, of whom about 40 had Graves' ophthalmopathy and under 65 had stable Graves' hyperthyroidism. Prospective prediction of ophthalmopathy was tested in an independent validation cohort of 18 hyperthyroidism patients and some 17 patients who later progressed to ophthalmopathy. The 100 discovery patients were randomly split 7:3 into training and test sets. In roughly six Graves' hyperthyroidism patients, the study also compared T-cell repertoires from thyroid tissue with T-cell repertoires from blood. Once sampling was done, hyperthyroidism patients were given methimazole at a starting dose of 30 mg daily, whereas ophthalmopathy patients were given high-dose intravenous methylprednisolone. The paper reports TCR Vbeta CDR3 sequencing of fewer than 150 peripheral blood samples: 43 ophthalmopathy, roughly 80 hyperthyroidism and around 17 progressor patients.

Results the study describes overall, beyond this receptor: In validation, the model predicted progression to ophthalmopathy a median of about 6 months before onset, with approximately 70% sensitivity and about 75% specificity. A model built on a 13 V-J signature distinguished ophthalmopathy from stable hyperthyroidism, reaching 87.88% sensitivity and under 84% specificity in cross-validation and 80%/75% in testing. Most expanded thyroid clonotypes (frequency above 0.001) were also detected in blood, a finding suggesting that blood repertoires may reflect thyroid immune responses. No statistical method was used to fix the sample size in advance, and group allocation was not hidden from the investigators.

The TCR beta CDR3 regions were amplified from the RNA transcripts. The TCR CDR3 was subjected to a first round of RT-PCR using the HTBI primer set and the Qiagen OneStep RT-PCR kit. The libraries were constructed in a second round of multiplex PCR and then size-selected and purified. Libraries were sequenced paired-end with 100 bp reads on an Illumina HiSeq2000. The authors processed their data as follows. Raw data were processed with SOAPnuke, discarding reads with adapters, uncalled bases, mean Phred below 15, or no exact constant-primer or identifier match. COPE v1.2.5 was used to merge high-quality paired reads, and clonotypes were defined as unique nucleotide sequences. MiTCR v1.1 was used to align the clonotypes against IMGT TRBV, TRBD and TRBJ reference segments. Analysis was restricted to V-J combinations with a frequency above 0.0001, which covered roughly 99% of repertoires. The TCS score was defined as F50 (clonal expansion) divided by E x V (chaos), with BLOSUM62-based TCRdist calculated between CDR3 peptides within each V-J. Welch's t-statistics and random forest reduced roughly 530 V-J features to about 13, which were used in a naive Bayes classifier (R e1071). In-frame beta chains were kept once TCRdb had trimmed the public reads at Q25 with fastp and called clones with MiXCR. Every distinct CDR3 protein forms one entry, paired with its most common genes and DNA. TCRdb's processing, not the study's, gives the V and J calls here. The sample profile shows 500,000 or so distinct CDR3 sequences; 15% to 20% of them were found once. Around 28% of the sample belongs to the ten largest clones.

CDR1 MNHEY and CDR2 SMNVEV are derived from the germline V gene (reference sequence). There are 13 amino acids in the CDR3, from cysteine to phenylalanine inclusive. Here the CDR3 DNA is all that survives: 39 bases in frame from base 1. V is cut by 5 bases and J by 5 bases, and the space between the germline ends is 7 bases. This receptor was identified in a woman younger than 45 with Graves' ophthalmopathy. The chain joins TRBV27 to TRBJ1-6; confidence is insufficient to name the D gene. Sample: blood. CDR3 region: CASSGRDNSPLHF. At the DNA level, the sequence is TGTGCCAGCAGTGGGCGGGATAATTCACCCCTCCACTTT.